Described below is a single T cell receptor (beta chain) sequence and its context. Its cognate antigen is unknown. The CDR3 is made up of 12 amino acids. Germline CDR1 is SGHVS and CDR2 is FQNEAQ. The sample is drawn from a study of OX40 agonist ivuxolimab in advanced cancers. About the research overall: Partial responses were achieved by three patients, of whom one had hepatocellular carcinoma and two had cutaneous melanoma. Regarding the study as a whole: Averaging showed that CD8+ T cells had more expanded clones than CD4+ did.

The method was immunoSEQ multiplex PCR; TCRdb's version includes in-frame clones alone and lacks a portion of them. The table has 100,000 or so clones, around 91% seen once. This TCR was recovered from an adult with an advanced solid tumor such as melanoma, head and neck, liver or kidney cancer. Sample: CD4+ or CD8+ T cells sorted from blood, taken in a trial of the OX40 agonist ivuxolimab. The genes are TRBV7-8 and TRBJ2-5; D is unclear. The J call is uncertain, as TRBJ2-7 better fits the DNA end. CDR3 nucleotides: TGTGCCAGCAGCCATAAGATCTACGAGCAGTACTTC. Translating gives CASSHKIYEQYF.